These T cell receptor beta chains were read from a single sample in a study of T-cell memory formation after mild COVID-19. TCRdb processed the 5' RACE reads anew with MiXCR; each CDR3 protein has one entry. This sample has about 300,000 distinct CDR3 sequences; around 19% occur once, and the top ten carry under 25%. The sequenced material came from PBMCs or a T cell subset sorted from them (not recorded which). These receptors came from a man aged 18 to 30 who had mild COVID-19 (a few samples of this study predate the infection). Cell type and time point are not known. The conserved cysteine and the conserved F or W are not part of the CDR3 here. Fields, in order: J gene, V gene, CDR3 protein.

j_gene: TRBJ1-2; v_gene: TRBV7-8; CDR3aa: ASSLGMGDGYT
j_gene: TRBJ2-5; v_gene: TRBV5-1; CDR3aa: ASSLLHRETQY
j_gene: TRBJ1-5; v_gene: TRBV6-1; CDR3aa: ASRAGNWGNQPQH
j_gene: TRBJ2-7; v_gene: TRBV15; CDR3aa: ATSMGQGAYEQY
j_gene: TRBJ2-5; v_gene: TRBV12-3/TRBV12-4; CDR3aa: ASGQLQETQY
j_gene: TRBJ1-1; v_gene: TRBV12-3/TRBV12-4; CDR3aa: ASSYREGTEAF
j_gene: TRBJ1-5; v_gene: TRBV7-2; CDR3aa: ASSLAVNDGQPQH
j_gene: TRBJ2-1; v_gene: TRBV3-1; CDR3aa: ASSQGDTYREQF
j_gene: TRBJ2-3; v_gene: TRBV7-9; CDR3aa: ASGRIADTQY
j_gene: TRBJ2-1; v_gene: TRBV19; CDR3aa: ASSIVGGYNEQF
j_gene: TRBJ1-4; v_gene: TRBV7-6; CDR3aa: ASSPDPGDEKLF
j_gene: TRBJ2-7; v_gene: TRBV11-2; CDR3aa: ASKGDASSGYEQY
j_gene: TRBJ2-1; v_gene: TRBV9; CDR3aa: ASSVGGQNYNEQF
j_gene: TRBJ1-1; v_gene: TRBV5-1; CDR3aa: ASSFSANTEAF
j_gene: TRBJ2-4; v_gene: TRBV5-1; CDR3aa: ASSLFPLNIQY
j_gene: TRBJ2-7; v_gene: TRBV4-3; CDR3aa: ASSQALNLDRGYEQY
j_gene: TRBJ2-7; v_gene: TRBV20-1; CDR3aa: SATDRGPDYEQY
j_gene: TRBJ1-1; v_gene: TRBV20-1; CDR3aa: SASRAGTGNTEAF
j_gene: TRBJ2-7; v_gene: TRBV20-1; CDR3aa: SARLDPYEQY
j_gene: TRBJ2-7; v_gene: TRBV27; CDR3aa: ASFRVGGSYEQY
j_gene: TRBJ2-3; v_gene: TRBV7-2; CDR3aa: ASSLVTQGGGASTDTQY
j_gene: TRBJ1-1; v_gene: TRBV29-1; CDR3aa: SVHLRKLTEAF
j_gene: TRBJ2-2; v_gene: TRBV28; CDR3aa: ASSFSRNTGELF
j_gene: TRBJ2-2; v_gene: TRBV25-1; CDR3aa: ASTITGELF
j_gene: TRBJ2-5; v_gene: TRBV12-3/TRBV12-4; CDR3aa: ASSLASLQETQY
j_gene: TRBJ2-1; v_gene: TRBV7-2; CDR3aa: ASSVQVSSYNEQF
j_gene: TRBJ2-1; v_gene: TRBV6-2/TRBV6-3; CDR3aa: ASSHGLLSYNEQF
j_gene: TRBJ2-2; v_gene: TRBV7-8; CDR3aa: ASSSRASNTGELF
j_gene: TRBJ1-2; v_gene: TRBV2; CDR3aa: ASRDRNYGYT
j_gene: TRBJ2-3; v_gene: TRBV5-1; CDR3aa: ASSGTGSTDTQY
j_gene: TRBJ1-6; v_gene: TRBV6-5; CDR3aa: ASSYVGGSPLH
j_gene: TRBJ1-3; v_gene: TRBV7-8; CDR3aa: ASSLVGTGVYDTIY